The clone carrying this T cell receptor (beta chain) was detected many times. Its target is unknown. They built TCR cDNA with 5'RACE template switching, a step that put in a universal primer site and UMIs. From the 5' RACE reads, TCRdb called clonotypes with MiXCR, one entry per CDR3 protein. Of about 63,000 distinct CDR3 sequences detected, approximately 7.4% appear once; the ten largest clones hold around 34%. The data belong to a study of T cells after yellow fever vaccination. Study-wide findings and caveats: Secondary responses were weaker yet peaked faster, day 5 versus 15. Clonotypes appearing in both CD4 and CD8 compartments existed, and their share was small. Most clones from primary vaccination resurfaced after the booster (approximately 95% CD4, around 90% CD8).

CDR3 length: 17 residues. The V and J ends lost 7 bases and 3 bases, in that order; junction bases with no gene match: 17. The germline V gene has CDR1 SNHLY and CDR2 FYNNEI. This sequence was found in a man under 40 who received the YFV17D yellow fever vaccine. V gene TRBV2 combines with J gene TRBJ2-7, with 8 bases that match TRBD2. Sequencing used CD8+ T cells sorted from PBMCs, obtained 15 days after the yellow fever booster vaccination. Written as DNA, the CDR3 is TGTGCCAGCACCGACTCTACATACCGGGAGGGCCACTACGAGCAGTACTTC. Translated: CASTDSTYREGHYEQYF.